These T cell receptor beta chains were read from a single sample in a study of T cells after yellow fever vaccination. TCRdb fed the 5' RACE reads into MiXCR, producing one record per CDR3 protein. The table shows 200,000 to 250,000 distinct CDR3 sequences, with less than 3.5% occurring only once. Sequencing used CD4+ T cells sorted from PBMCs, obtained 10 days after the yellow fever booster vaccination. Receptors were obtained from a man younger than 35 who received the YFV17D yellow fever vaccine. Each CDR3 is given with its conserved first and last residue. A D gene is named only where the DNA matches it firmly. Clone size is given for some rows only: seen once, a few or many times, or a class if the clone is expanded.

NA CATWGPGTITGELFF TRBV21-1 few NA TRBJ2-2
TGCAGTGCTCGATTCGGGACTATCGCAGATACGCAGTATTTT CSARFGTIADTQYF TRBV20-1 NA TRBD2 TRBJ2-3
TGTGCCAGCAGCCGCAGTAGGACTGGAAACACCATATATTTT CASSRSRTGNTIYF TRBV21-1 few NA TRBJ1-3
TGTGCCAGCACCTTAGGGGAGTTTTATTCACCCCTCCACTTT CASTLGEFYSPLHF TRBV2 many NA TRBJ1-6
TGTGCCAGCAGCTTATTGGGGAGCCAGCTGAACACTGAAGCTTTCTTT CASSLLGSQLNTEAFF TRBV7-2 many NA TRBJ1-1
TGTGCCAGCAGACCTATAGCGGGGGGGCCCCTGGCCGGGGAGCTGTTTTTT CASRPIAGGPLAGELFF TRBV6-7 NA TRBD2 TRBJ2-2
TGCAGCGTTGACGGGCTAGCGGGAGAGACCCAGTACTTC CSVDGLAGETQYF TRBV29-1 many TRBD2 TRBJ2-5
TGTGCCAGCAGCCGCTCCGGGACGAAGGGCTCTGAAGCTTTCTTT CASSRSGTKGSEAFF TRBV6-2/TRBV6-3 NA NA TRBJ1-1
TGTGCCAGCAGTTCCCCGGGACAGGGGACTGAAGCTTTCTTT CASSSPGQGTEAFF TRBV12-3/TRBV12-4 many TRBD1 TRBJ1-1
TGTGCCAGCAGCCAACTCCGGGTGGACACTGAAGCTTTCTTT CASSQLRVDTEAFF TRBV7-2 NA NA TRBJ1-1
TGTGCCAGCAGCTTTCCCGGGTTGGGCTACACCTTC CASSFPGLGYTF TRBV7-2 NA NA TRBJ1-2
TGTGCCAGCAGTGCCCTCCGGATCCGGGCCGCCTACGAGCAGTACTTC CASSALRIRAAYEQYF TRBV6-1 few NA TRBJ2-7
TGTGCCAGCAGCTTATTTCACGGGCCTGGGGGAGCACGGGGCTACACCTTC CASSLFHGPGGARGYTF TRBV7-8 few NA TRBJ1-2
TGTGCCAGCAGTGAAGCGCAGGGACTCACTGAAGCTTTCTTT CASSEAQGLTEAFF TRBV6-1 many NA TRBJ1-1
TGCGCCAGCAGCTTGGGGATAGGGGGCTCTGGCGGGGCCAACGTCCTGACTTTC CASSLGIGGSGGANVLTF TRBV5-1 few TRBD1 TRBJ2-6
TGCAGTGCTAGAGATGGGGTCGGTGAGACCCAGTACTTC CSARDGVGETQYF TRBV20-1 few NA TRBJ2-5
TGTGCCTGGAGTATAGGGCAAGAGACCCAGTACTTC CAWSIGQETQYF TRBV30 many NA TRBJ2-5
TGTGCCAGCTCACCAATGGTGGAAATTTACGAGCAGTACTTC CASSPMVEIYEQYF TRBV18 few NA TRBJ2-7